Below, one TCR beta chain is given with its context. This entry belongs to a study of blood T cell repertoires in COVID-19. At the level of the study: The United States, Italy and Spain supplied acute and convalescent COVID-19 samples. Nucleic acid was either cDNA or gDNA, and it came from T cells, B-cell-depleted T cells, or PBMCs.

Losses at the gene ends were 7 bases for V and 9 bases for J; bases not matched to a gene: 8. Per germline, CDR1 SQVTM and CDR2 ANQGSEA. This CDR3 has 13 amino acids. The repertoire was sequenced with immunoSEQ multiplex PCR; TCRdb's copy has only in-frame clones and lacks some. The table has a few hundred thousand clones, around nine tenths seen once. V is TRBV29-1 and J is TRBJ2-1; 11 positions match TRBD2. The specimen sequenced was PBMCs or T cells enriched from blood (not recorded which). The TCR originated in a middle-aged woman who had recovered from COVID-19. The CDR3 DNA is TGCAGCGCCTCCGGGCTAGCGGGAGGTGAGCAGTTCTTC. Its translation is CSASGLAGGEQFF.